This T cell receptor beta chain was captured by sequencing in a study of Graves' ophthalmopathy and Graves' hyperthyroidism. Findings of the study overall: Distinction of ophthalmopathy from stable hyperthyroidism by a 13-signature model reached 85% to 90% sensitivity and just under 84% specificity.

The sample holds many counts of this clonotype. Its cognate antigen is unknown. Amplified TCR beta CDR3 regions were obtained using RNA transcripts as template. Investigators did first-round RT-PCR with HTBI primers, then second-round multiplex PCR. TCRdb reprocessed the multiplex PCR reads via MiXCR and lists one record per CDR3 protein. Here the sample spans roughly 300,000 distinct CDR3 sequences, roughly 16% being singletons. This CDR3 has 14 amino acids. The J segment lost 3 bases and the V segment lost 11 bases, leaving 10 bases of the junction unmatched. Germline-derived CDR1 and CDR2 are SNHLY and FYNNEI.

The sequence was collected from an adult man with Graves' ophthalmopathy. V is TRBV2 and J is TRBJ2-7, with 10 bases identical to TRBD1. Sequenced material: peripheral blood. The CDR3 bases are TGTGCCGGAAAACCGGGACAGGGGTTCTACGAGCAGTACTTC. As protein: CAGKPGQGFYEQYF.